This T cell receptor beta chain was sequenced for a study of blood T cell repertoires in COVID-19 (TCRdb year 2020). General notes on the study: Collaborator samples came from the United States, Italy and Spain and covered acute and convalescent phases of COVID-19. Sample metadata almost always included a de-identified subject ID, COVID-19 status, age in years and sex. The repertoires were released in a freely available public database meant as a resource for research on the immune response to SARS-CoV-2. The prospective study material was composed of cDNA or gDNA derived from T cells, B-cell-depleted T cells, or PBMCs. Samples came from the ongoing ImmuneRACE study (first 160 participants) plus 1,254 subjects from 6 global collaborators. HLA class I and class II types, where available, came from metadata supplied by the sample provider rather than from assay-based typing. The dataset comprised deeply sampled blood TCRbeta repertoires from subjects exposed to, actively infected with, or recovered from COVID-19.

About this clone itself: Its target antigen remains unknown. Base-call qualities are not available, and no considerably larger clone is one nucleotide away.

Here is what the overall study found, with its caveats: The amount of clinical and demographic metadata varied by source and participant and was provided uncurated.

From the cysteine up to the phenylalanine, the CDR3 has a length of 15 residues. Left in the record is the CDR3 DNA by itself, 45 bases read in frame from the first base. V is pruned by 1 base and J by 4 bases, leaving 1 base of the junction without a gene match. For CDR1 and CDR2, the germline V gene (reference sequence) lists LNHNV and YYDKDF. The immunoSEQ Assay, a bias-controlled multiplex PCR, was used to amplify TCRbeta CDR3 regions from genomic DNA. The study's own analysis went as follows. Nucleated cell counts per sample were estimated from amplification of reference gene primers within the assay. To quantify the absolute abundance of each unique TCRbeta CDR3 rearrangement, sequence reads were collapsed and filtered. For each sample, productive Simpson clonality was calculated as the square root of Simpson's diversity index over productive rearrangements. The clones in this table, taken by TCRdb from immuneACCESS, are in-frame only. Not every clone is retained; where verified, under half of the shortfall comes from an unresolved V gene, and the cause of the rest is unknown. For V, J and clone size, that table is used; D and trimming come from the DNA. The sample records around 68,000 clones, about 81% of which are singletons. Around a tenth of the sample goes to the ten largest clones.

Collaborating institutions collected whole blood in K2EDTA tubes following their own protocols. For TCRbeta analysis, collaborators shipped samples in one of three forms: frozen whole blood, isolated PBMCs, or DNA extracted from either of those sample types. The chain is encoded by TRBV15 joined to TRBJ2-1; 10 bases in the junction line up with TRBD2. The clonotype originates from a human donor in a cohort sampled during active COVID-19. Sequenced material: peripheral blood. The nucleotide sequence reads TGTGCCACCAGCAGAGCTAGCGGGAGTTACAATGAGCAGTTCTTC. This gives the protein CATSRASGSYNEQFF.